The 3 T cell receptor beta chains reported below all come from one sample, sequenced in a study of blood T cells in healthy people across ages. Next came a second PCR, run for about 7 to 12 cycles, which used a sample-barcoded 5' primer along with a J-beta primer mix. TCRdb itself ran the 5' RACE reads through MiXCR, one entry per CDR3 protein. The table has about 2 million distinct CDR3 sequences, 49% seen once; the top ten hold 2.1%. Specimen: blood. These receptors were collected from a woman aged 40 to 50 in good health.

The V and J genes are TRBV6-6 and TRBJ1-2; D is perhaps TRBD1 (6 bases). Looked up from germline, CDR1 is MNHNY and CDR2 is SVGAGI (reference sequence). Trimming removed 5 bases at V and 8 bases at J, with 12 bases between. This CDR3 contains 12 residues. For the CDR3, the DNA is TGTGCCAGCAGTCCAGGGGCGCGGGGCTACACCTTC. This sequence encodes CASSPGARGYTF.

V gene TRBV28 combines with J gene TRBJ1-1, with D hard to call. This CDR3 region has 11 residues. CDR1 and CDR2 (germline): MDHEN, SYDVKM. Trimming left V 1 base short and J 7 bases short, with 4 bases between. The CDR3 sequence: CASSLSFEAFF. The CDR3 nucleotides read TGTGCCAGCAGTTTATCCTTTGAAGCTTTCTTT.

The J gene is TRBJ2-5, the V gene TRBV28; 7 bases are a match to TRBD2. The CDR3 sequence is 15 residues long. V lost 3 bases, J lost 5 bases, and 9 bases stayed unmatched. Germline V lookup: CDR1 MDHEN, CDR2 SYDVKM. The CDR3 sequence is CASSLSQRGRETQYF. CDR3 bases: TGTGCCAGCAGTTTGAGCCAGCGGGGTAGGGAGACCCAGTACTTC.